The source of this TCR beta chain is a study of cytomegalovirus exposure and HLA in healthy donors. Notes on the study in general: Previously analyzed data showed that most TCR beta V segments were productive at a frequency of about 90% or about 30%. Reported results showed that the classifier diagnosed cytomegalovirus status with high specificity and sensitivity. When presence/absence was analysed, sequencing depth was taken to be roughly uniform across donors.

Trimming cost V 4 bases and J 3 bases; bases outside gene matches: 0. Per the germline V gene, CDR1 is KGHSH and CDR2 is LQKENI. The CDR3 spans 14 residues. A multiplex PCR was run with 60 Vbeta primers and 13 Jbeta primers. TCRdb's copy holds only in-frame clones and misses some; the assay was immunoSEQ multiplex PCR. The data hold roughly 23,000 clones, with about 78% observed a single time. Points on this clone: The antigen is not known.

The chain joins TRBV18 to TRBJ2-5; 12 nucleotides line up with TRBD2. Sequencing was carried out using PBMCs. The clonotype was recovered from a man aged 60-69 years in good health and CMV-seronegative. As DNA, the CDR3 is TGTGCCAGCTCACGGACTAGCGGGGAAGAGACCCAGTACTTC. This gives the protein CASSRTSGEETQYF.